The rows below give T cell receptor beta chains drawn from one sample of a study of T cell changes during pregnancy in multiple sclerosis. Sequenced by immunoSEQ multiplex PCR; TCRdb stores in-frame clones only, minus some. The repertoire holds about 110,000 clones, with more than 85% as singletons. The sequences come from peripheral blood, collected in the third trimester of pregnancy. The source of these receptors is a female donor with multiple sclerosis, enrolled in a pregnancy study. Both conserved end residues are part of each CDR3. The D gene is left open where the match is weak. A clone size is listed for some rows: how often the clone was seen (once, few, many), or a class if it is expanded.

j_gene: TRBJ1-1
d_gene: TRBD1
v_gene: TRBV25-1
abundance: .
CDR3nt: TGTGCCAGCAGTGGGGACAGGGGGCAGTCTATCACTGAAGCTTTCTTT
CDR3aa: CASSGDRGQSITEAFF

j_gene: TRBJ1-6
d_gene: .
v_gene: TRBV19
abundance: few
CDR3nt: TGTGCCAGTAGAAATCGACAGTATAATTCACCCCTCCACTTT
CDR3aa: CASRNRQYNSPLHF

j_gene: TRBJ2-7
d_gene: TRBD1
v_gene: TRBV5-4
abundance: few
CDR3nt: TGTGCCAGCAGCTTGGGGACAGGGACTGACTACGAGCAGTACTTC
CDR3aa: CASSLGTGTDYEQYF

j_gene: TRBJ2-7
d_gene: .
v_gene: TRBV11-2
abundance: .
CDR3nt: TGTGCCAGCAGCTCATCTAGGGCGGGCGAGCAGTACTTC
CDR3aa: CASSSSRAGEQYF

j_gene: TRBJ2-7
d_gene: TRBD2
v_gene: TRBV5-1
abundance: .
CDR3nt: TGCGCCAGCAGCCTTAGCGGGGACCCCTACGAGCAGTACTTC
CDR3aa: CASSLSGDPYEQYF

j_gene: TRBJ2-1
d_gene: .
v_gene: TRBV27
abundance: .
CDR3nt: TGTGCCAGCAGTTTAGGGCCAGGGGACTACAATGAGCAGTTCTTC
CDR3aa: CASSLGPGDYNEQFF

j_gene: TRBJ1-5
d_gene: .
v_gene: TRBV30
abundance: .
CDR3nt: TGTGCCTGGAGTAGCGAAGGGGTAAAGCCCCAGCATTTT
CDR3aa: CAWSSEGVKPQHF

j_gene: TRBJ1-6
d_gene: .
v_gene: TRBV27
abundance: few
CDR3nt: TGTGCCAGCGGGGCGGGAGAGTGGGATTCACCCCTCCACTTT
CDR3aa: CASGAGEWDSPLHF

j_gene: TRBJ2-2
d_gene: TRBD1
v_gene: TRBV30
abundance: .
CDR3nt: TGTGCCTGGAAGGGGACAGCCCCCCATGGGGAGCTGTTTTTT
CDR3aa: CAWKGTAPHGELFF

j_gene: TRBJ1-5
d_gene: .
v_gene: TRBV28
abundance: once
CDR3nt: TGTGCCAGCAGTTTTCTGGGGGGTGGCAATCAGCCCCAGCATTTT
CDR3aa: CASSFLGGGNQPQHF

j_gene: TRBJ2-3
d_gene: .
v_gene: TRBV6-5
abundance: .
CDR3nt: TGTGCCAGCAGCGCAGGCACAGATACGCAGTATTTT
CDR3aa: CASSAGTDTQYF

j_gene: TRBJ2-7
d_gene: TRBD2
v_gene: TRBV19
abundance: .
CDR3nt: TGTGCCTCCAGACTAGCAACCTCCTACGAGCAGTACTTC
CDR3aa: CASRLATSYEQYF

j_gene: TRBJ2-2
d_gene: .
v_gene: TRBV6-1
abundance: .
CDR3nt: TGTGCCAGCAGAATTCCACGAGTAGCCGGGGAGCTGTTTTTT
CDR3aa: CASRIPRVAGELFF

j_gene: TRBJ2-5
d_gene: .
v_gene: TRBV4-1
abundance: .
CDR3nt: TGCGCCAGCAGCCAACCTGGGCGGGGCCGATTGACGGAGACCCAGTACTTC
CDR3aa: CASSQPGRGRLTETQYF

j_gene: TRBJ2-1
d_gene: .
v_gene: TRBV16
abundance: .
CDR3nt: TGTGCCAGCAGCCCCTCGGGGGAGCAGTTCTTC
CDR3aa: CASSPSGEQFF

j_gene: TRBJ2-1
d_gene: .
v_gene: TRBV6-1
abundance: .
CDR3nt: TGTGCCAGCAGTGAAAATCGCGATGAGCAGTTCTTC
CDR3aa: CASSENRDEQFF

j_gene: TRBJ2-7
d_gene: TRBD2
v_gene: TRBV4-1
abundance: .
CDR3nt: TGCGCCAGCAGCCCCGTAGCGGGGGCTACCTACGAGCAGTACTTC
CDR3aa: CASSPVAGATYEQYF

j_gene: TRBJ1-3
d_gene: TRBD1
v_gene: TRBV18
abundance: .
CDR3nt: TGTGCCAGCTCACGTCGGGACAGGGGTCTGTCTGGAAACACCATATATTTT
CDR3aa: CASSRRDRGLSGNTIYF

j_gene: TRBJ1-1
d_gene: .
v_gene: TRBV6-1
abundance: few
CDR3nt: TGTGCCAGCAAGCGAGAGAACACTGAAGCTTTCTTT
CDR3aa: CASKRENTEAFF

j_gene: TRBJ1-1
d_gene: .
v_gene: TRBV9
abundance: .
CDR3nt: TGTGCCAGCAGCGTGGGGCCTGCCAACACTGAAGCTTTCTTT
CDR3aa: CASSVGPANTEAFF

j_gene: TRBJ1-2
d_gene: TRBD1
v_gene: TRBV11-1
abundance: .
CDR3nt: TGTGCCAGCAGCTGGACAGGAGTCTTACCAAACTATGGCTACACCTTC
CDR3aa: CASSWTGVLPNYGYTF

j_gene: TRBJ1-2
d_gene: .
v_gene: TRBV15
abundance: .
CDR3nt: TGTGCCACCAGCCGGATTTACAGGGATGGCTACACCTTC
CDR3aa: CATSRIYRDGYTF

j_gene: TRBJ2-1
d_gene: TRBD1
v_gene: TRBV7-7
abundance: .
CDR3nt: TGTGCCAGCAGCTCCGGACAGGCCGACAATGAGCAGTTCTTC
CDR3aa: CASSSGQADNEQFF

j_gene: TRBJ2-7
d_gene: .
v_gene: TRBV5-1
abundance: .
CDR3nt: TGCGCCAGCAGCTTGGTAACGGGGAGGGAGCAGTACTTC
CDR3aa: CASSLVTGREQYF

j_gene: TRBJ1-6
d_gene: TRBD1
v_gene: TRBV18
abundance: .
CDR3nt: TGTGCCAGCTCACCACTACAGGGGGCGGATTCACCCCTCCACTTT
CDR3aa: CASSPLQGADSPLHF

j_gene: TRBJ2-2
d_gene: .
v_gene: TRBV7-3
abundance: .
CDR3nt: TGTGCCAGCAGCTTGTACGAGATAGGGGAGCTGTTTTTT
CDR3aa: CASSLYEIGELFF